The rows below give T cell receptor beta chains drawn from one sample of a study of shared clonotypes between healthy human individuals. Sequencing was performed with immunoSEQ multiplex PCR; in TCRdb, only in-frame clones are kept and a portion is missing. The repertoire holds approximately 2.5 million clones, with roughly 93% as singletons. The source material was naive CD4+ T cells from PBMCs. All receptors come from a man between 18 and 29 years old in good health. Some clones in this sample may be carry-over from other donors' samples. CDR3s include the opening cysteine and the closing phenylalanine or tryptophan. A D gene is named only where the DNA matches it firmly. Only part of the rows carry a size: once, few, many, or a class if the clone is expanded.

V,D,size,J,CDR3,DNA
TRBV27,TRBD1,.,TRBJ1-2,CASSLRPGGKGYTF,TGTGCCAGCAGTTTACGTCCAGGGGGTAAGGGCTACACCTTC
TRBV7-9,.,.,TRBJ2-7,CASSSRGSYEQYF,TGTGCCAGCAGCTCCCGGGGATCCTACGAGCAGTACTTC
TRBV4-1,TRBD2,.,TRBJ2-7,CASSRKPTSGRDYEQYF,TGCGCCAGCAGCCGCAAACCAACTAGCGGGAGGGATTACGAGCAGTACTTC
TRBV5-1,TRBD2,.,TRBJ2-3,CASSSPRTSGREPTDTQYF,TGCGCCAGCAGCTCACCTAGGACTAGCGGGAGGGAACCCACAGATACGCAGTATTTT
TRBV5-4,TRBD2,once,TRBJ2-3,CASSLASTAGGPTDTQYF,TGTGCCAGCAGCTTGGCCTCGACGGCGGGAGGGCCCACAGATACGCAGTATTTT
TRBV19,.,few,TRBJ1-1,CASSIRTGMNTEAFF,TGTGCCAGTAGTATCCGGACGGGGATGAACACTGAAGCTTTCTTT
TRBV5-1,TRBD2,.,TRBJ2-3,CASSLFLAGPDTQYF,TGCGCCAGCAGCTTGTTTCTAGCGGGACCAGATACGCAGTATTTT
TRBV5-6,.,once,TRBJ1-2,CASSLSANLYGYTF,TGTGCCAGCAGCTTGTCAGCGAACCTCTATGGCTACACCTTC
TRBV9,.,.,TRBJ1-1,CASSVEQTQGAEAFF,TGTGCCAGCAGCGTAGAACAGACCCAAGGGGCTGAAGCTTTCTTT
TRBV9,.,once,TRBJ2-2,CASSVGAILGTGELFF,TGTGCCAGCAGCGTAGGGGCGATTCTGGGCACCGGGGAGCTGTTTTTT
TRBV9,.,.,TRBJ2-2,CASSVEGLSSGELFF,TGTGCCAGCAGCGTAGAGGGACTTTCCTCCGGGGAGCTGTTTTTT
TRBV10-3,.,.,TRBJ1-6,CAISEQTPNNSPLHF,TGTGCCATCAGTGAGCAGACACCTAATAATTCACCCCTCCACTTT
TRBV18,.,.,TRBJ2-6,CASSPQGTGANVLTF,TGTGCCAGCTCACCCCAGGGAACTGGGGCCAACGTCCTGACTTTC
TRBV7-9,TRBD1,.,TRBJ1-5,CASSPGAGQVLQPQHF,TGTGCCAGCAGCCCGGGGGCGGGACAGGTGCTTCAGCCCCAGCATTTT
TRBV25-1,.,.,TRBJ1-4,CASSGPGGYNEKLFF,TGTGCCAGCAGTGGCCCCGGCGGATATAATGAAAAACTGTTTTTT
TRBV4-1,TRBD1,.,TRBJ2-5,CASSHGTGGETQYF,TGCGCCAGCAGCCACGGGACAGGGGGTGAGACCCAGTACTTC
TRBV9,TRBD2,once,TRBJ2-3,CAGSPSGRSDTQYF,TGTGCCGGCTCCCCTAGCGGGAGGTCAGATACGCAGTATTTT
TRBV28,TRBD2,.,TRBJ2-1,CASSLLADNEQFF,TGTGCCAGCAGTTTGCTAGCGGACAATGAGCAGTTCTTC
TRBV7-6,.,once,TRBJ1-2,CASSLGQLLGYTF,TGTGCCAGCAGCTTAGGACAGTTGCTTGGCTACACCTTC
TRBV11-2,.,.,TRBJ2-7,CASSPWTRGEQYF,TGTGCCAGCAGTCCATGGACGAGAGGCGAGCAGTACTTC
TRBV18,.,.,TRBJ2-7,CASSPGPREQYF,TGTGCCAGCTCACCTGGTCCCCGCGAGCAGTACTTC
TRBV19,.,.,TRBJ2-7,CASSPSGPSSYEQYF,TGTGCCAGTAGTCCCAGCGGTCCTAGCTCCTACGAGCAGTACTTC
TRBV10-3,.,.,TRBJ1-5,CAARSGGNQPQHF,TGTGCCGCCCGCAGTGGCGGCAATCAGCCCCAGCATTTT
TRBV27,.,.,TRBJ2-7,CASRGRAGQGTSEQYF,TGTGCCAGCAGGGGCCGCGCAGGGCAGGGAACCTCCGAGCAGTACTTC
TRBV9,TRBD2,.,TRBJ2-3,CASTFSGGRSTDTQYF,TGTGCCAGCACCTTCAGCGGGGGTCGTAGCACAGATACGCAGTATTTT
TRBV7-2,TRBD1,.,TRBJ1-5,CASSYGQGHQPQHF,TGTGCCAGCAGCTACGGACAGGGCCATCAGCCCCAGCATTTT
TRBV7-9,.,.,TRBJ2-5,CASSDSLPETQYF,TGTGCCAGCAGCGATTCTCTTCCAGAGACCCAGTACTTC
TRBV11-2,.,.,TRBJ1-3,CASSRNTYSGNTIYF,TGTGCCAGCAGCCGTAATACGTACTCTGGAAACACCATATATTTT
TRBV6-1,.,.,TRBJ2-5,CASSEEALQTQYF,TGTGCCAGCAGTGAAGAGGCCCTTCAGACCCAGTACTTC
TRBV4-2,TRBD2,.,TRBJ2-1,CASSQEGTSAYNEQFF,TGTGCCAGCAGCCAAGAGGGAACTAGCGCGTACAATGAGCAGTTCTTC
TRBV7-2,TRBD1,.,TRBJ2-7,CASSPRDRAYEQYF,TGTGCCAGCAGCCCCCGGGACAGGGCCTACGAGCAGTACTTC
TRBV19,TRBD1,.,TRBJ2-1,CASRGYNEQFF,TGTGCCAGCAGGGGGTACAATGAGCAGTTCTTC
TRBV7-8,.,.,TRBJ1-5,CASSPGRGAGGNQPQHF,TGTGCCAGCAGCCCAGGGCGAGGTGCCGGGGGCAATCAGCCCCAGCATTTT
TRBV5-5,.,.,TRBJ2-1,CASILFLGADNEQFF,TGTGCCAGCATCCTCTTCCTTGGAGCCGACAATGAGCAGTTCTTC
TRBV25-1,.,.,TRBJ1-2,CASSDPRNYGYTF,TGTGCCAGCAGCGATCCCCGAAACTATGGCTACACCTTC
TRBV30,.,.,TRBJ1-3,CAWKPLVASGNTIYF,TGTGCCTGGAAACCCTTAGTGGCCTCTGGAAACACCATATATTTT
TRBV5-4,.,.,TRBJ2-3,CASSAGTLRGTDTQYF,TGTGCCAGCAGCGCCGGGACCTTAAGGGGCACAGATACGCAGTATTTT